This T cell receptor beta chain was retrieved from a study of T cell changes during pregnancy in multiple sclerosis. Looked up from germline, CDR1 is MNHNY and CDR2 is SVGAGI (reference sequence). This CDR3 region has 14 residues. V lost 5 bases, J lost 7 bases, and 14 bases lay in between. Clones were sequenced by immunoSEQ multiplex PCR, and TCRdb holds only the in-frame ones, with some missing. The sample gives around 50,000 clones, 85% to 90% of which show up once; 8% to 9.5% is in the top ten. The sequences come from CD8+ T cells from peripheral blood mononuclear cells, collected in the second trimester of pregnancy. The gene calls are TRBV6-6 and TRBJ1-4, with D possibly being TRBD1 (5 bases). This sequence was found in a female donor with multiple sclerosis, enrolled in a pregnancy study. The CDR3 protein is CASSNPGPAEKLFF. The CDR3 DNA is TGTGCCAGCAGTAACCCAGGGCCGGCTGAAAAACTGTTTTTT.